Below are 19 T cell receptor beta chains sequenced from a single sample in a study of OX40 agonist ivuxolimab in advanced cancers. Libraries were constructed by the immunoSEQ multiplex PCR assay. The table was pulled from immuneACCESS by TCRdb, which kept in-frame rearrangements only. Such tables lose some clones; where checked, under half of the loss comes from unresolved V genes, and the rest has no known cause. The sample has tens of thousands of clones on record, about 85% of them singletons. Of the sample, approximately 1.3% falls within the top ten clones. The sample here was CD4+ or CD8+ T cells sorted from blood, taken in a trial of the OX40 agonist ivuxolimab. These receptors were collected from an adult with an advanced solid tumor such as melanoma, head and neck, liver or kidney cancer.

This chain connects TRBV30 to TRBJ1-4, with no clear D. This CDR3 has 13 residues. Trimming left V 4 bases short and J 0 bases short, with 6 bases between. CDR1 is GTSNPN and CDR2 is SVGIG in the germline V gene (reference sequence). CDR3 in amino acids: CAWTRATNEKLFF. The DNA of the CDR3 is TGTGCCTGGACCCGAGCAACTAATGAAAAACTGTTTTTT.

This sequence joins TRBV7-3 and TRBJ2-6; the D call may be TRBD1 or TRBD2 (5 bases each). This CDR3 contains 15 residues. V was trimmed by 4 bases and J by 6 bases, leaving 13 bases between them. Looked up from germline, CDR1 is SGHTA and CDR2 is FQGTGA. The DNA of the CDR3 is TGTGCCAGCAGCTCCCAGAGGGGTCAGGCCAACGTCCTGACTTTC. It specifies CASSSQRGQANVLTF.

V and J are TRBV10-3 and TRBJ1-1; no firm D call. Trimming removed 5 bases at V and 3 bases at J, with 16 bases between. The length of the CDR3 is 15 residues. The germline V gene encodes CDR1 ENHRY and CDR2 SYGVKD. CDR3 in DNA: TGTGCCATCAGTCGACCTCCCGGAGGAGACACTGAAGCTTTCTTT. Its protein is CAISRPPGGDTEAFF.

This clone was observed a few times. The rearrangement uses TRBV6-6 and TRBJ1-2, with unresolved D. CDR3 length: 10 amino acids. The germline gives CDR1 MNHNY, CDR2 SVGAGI (reference sequence). Trimming cost V 8 bases and J 8 bases, with 9 bases left between them. The CDR3 region has the DNA TGTGCCAGCCGCGCCACAGGCTACACCTTC. Residues: CASRATGYTF.

The count of this clone is one. V gene TRBV7-9 combines with J gene TRBJ1-2; D is uncertain. Trimming removed 0 bases at V and 6 bases at J, with 14 bases between. CDR3 length equals 15 residues. CDR1 is SEHNR and CDR2 is FQNEAQ in the germline V gene (reference sequence). CDR3 nucleotides: TGTGCCAGCAGCTTAGCTTGGAGTGCCGGAAATGGCTACACCTTC. Translated: CASSLAWSAGNGYTF.

This chain joins TRBV7-9 and TRBJ1-4, with D unresolved. V dropped 8 bases and J dropped 8 bases, with 9 bases sitting between them. The CDR3 extends over 11 amino acids. Germline V gives CDR1 SEHNR, CDR2 FQNEAQ (reference sequence). The CDR3 is CASGESEKLFF. CDR3 nucleotide sequence: TGTGCCAGCGGTGAGTCGGAAAAACTGTTTTTT.

This clone was seen only a few times. This chain uses TRBV11-2 with TRBJ2-6, with unresolved D. Germline CDR1 SGHAT, CDR2 FQNNGV. The CDR3 contains 14 residues. V lost 4 bases and J 5 bases, leaving 9 bases between the germline ends. The CDR3 sequence: CASSSDPRANVLTF. The CDR3 nucleotides are TGTGCCAGCAGCTCGGACCCCAGGGCCAACGTCCTGACTTTC.

For the CDR3, the DNA is TGTGCCAGTAGTATCCCTCTAGCTGAAGCTTTCTTT. Amino acids: CASSIPLAEAFF. The J gene is TRBJ1-1, the V gene TRBV19; D is unclear. Germline V gives CDR1 LNHDA, CDR2 SQIVND (reference sequence). V was pared by 3 bases and J by 6 bases, with 8 bases between. CDR3 length: 12 residues.

This chain's CDR3 is CASSIRGTDNQPQHF. CDR3 sequence (DNA): TGTGCCAGTAGTATAAGGGGGACAGACAATCAGCCCCAGCATTTT. The V call is TRBV19, the J call TRBJ1-5; TRBD1 agrees at 7 bases. The V and J ends lost 2 bases and 3 bases, in that order; junction bases with no gene match: 4. CDR3 length: 15 amino acids. Looked up from germline, CDR1 is LNHDA and CDR2 is SQIVND (reference sequence).

The genes are TRBV5-5 and TRBJ2-1; no definite D call. Germline values: CDR1 SGHKS, CDR2 YYEKEE (reference sequence). The CDR3 consists of 13 residues. V was clipped by 4 bases and J by 5 bases, with 10 bases between them. CDR3 residues: CASSLTSDNEQFF. The CDR3 nucleotides read TGTGCCAGCAGCCTCACCTCGGACAATGAGCAGTTCTTC.

V usage is TRBV2 and J usage is TRBJ2-2; TRBD1 agrees at 10 bases. Germline assignment: CDR1 SNHLY and CDR2 FYNNEI. Germline trimming cut 7 bases from V and 4 bases from J; bases unmatched to any gene: 6. The CDR3 length is 15 residues. The DNA for the CDR3 is TGTGCCAGCAACTCCGGGACAGGGGCCACCGGGGAGCTGTTTTTT. Protein: CASNSGTGATGELFF.

This chain's CDR3 is CASSVGSGRLYEQFF. The CDR3 nucleotides are TGTGCCAGCAGCGTAGGGAGCGGGAGGCTCTATGAGCAGTTCTTC. The gene calls are TRBV9 and TRBJ2-1; 9 nucleotides line up with TRBD2. The CDR3 covers 15 residues. Germline V gene lookup returns CDR1 SGDLS and CDR2 YYNGEE. Trimming took 0 bases from V and 8 from J; bases not matched to a gene: 6. Using reference TRBV9 and TRBJ2-1 for the parts outside the CDR3, the full variable domain is DSGVTQTPKHLITATGQRVTLRCSPRSGDLSVYWYQQSLDQGLQFLIQYYNGEERAKGNILERFSAQQFPDLHSELNLSSLELGDSALYFCASSVGSGRLYEQFFGPGTRLTVL.

The chain recombines TRBV5-6 with TRBJ2-7; 9 positions match TRBD1. The germline gives CDR1 SGHDT, CDR2 YYEEEE. The CDR3 spans 13 residues. Losses at the gene ends were 4 bases for V and 5 bases for J; bases not matched to a gene: 4. The CDR3 loop reads CASSRDRADEQYF. The CDR3 nucleotides read TGTGCCAGCAGCCGGGACAGGGCCGACGAGCAGTACTTC.

This clone was counted a few times. The rearrangement links TRBV5-1 to TRBJ1-1; TRBD1 is a possible D gene (5 bases). Trimming cost V 4 bases and J 1 base, with 14 bases left between them. The CDR3 is 15 residues long. Germline CDR1 and CDR2: SGHRS and YFSETQ. The CDR3 nucleotides read TGCGCCAGCAGCCCCCGTGGGGGAGCGAACACTGAAGCTTTCTTT. Translating it yields CASSPRGGANTEAFF.

The J gene is TRBJ1-1, the V gene TRBV6-6; possible D gene TRBD1, 5 bases. The germline CDR1 and CDR2 sequences are MNHNY and SVGAGI (reference sequence). V lost 8 bases and J lost 0, with 10 bases in between. The CDR3 is made up of 13 amino acids. The CDR3 loop is CASQRGVNTEAFF. The CDR3 DNA reads TGTGCCAGCCAGAGGGGCGTGAACACTGAAGCTTTCTTT.

The chain combines TRBV27 with TRBJ2-2, with TRBD2 matching 8 bases. The CDR3 has 17 amino acids. The J segment lost 2 bases and the V segment lost 7 bases, leaving 12 bases of the junction unmatched. CDR1 MNHEY and CDR2 SMNVEV come from the germline V gene (reference sequence). CDR3 sequence: CASNPLAGGRNTGELFF. The CDR3 DNA is TGTGCCAGCAACCCCCTGGCGGGAGGACGAAACACCGGGGAGCTGTTTTTT.

This chain connects TRBV18 to TRBJ2-7; TRBD1 agrees at 8 bases. Trimming cost V 3 bases and J 7 bases; bases outside gene matches: 8. The CDR3 loop spans 14 amino acids. Germline V CDR1 and CDR2: KGHSH, LQKENI. CDR3 DNA: TGTGCCAGCTCACCCAGGGGGCAGACAGAAGAGCAGTACTTC. Its protein product is CASSPRGQTEEQYF.

The J gene is TRBJ2-5, the V gene TRBV5-1; TRBD2 matches 7 bases. This CDR3 is built from 15 residues. Trimming at V came to 0 bases and at J to 2 bases, leaving 4 bases not matched to a gene. CDR1 and CDR2 (germline): SGHRS, YFSETQ. CDR3 amino acids: CASSLVAGVQETQYF. The CDR3 DNA reads TGCGCCAGCAGCTTGGTGGCGGGAGTTCAAGAGACCCAGTACTTC.

The chain is built from TRBV9 and TRBJ2-5, with 7 bases matching TRBD1. Per germline, CDR1 SGDLS and CDR2 YYNGEE. The CDR3 has 14 residues. The J segment lost 5 bases and the V segment lost 0 bases, leaving 4 bases of the junction unmatched. The CDR3 reads CASSVAQGPETQYF. DNA of the CDR3: TGTGCCAGCAGCGTAGCACAGGGGCCCGAGACCCAGTACTTC. The full variable domain, completed using reference TRBV9 and TRBJ2-5, is DSGVTQTPKHLITATGQRVTLRCSPRSGDLSVYWYQQSLDQGLQFLIQYYNGEERAKGNILERFSAQQFPDLHSELNLSSLELGDSALYFCASSVAQGPETQYFGPGTRLLVL.